Shown below are 25 T cell receptor beta chains from a single sample sequenced in a study of T cell clones after liver transplantation. TCRdb keeps only in-frame clones here, not all; method: immunoSEQ multiplex PCR. The table shows tens of thousands of clones, with almost 95% occurring only once. The sample here was CD4+ T cells from blood, taken less than 27 months after liver transplant. The receptors stem from a human patient who received a liver transplant. Part of the T cell pool may stem from the graft donor.

The V call is TRBV7-2, the J call TRBJ2-2; 9 bases map to TRBD1. The germline gives CDR1 SGHTA, CDR2 FQGNSA. The CDR3 is 18 residues long. The J segment lost 2 bases and the V segment lost 5 bases, leaving 12 bases of the junction unmatched. DNA of the CDR3: TGTGCCAGCAGCCAAGAAACGTGGACAGGGGCCAACACCGGGGAGCTGTTTTTT. Residues: CASSQETWTGANTGELFF.

The chain uses TRBV19 and TRBJ2-5; D is unresolved. The V gene lost 1 base and the J gene lost 7 bases, with 10 bases spanning the gap. CDR3 length equals 13 residues. Germline lookup yields CDR1 LNHDA and CDR2 SQIVND (reference sequence). The DNA for the CDR3 is TGTGCCAGTAGTATAGGACTCCTAGGGACCCAGTACTTC. This sequence encodes CASSIGLLGTQYF.

This chain links TRBV5-4 with TRBJ1-1; no clear D gene. The CDR3 length is 16 residues. Germline loops: CDR1 SGHNT, CDR2 YYREEE (reference sequence). The V and J ends lost 0 bases and 1 base respectively, with 13 bases between them. CDR3 loop: CASSLEIGRRNTEAFF. DNA for the CDR3: TGTGCCAGCAGCTTGGAAATTGGACGAAGGAACACTGAAGCTTTCTTT.

This chain uses TRBV27 with TRBJ2-5; 8 bases agree with TRBD1. Germline CDR1 and CDR2: MNHEY and SMNVEV (reference sequence). V shed 6 bases and J 5 bases; nucleotides not matched to a gene: 5. The CDR3 spans 13 residues. The CDR3 region has the DNA TGTGCCAGCAGCCATCAGGGGGCCGAGACCCAGTACTTC. Encoded protein: CASSHQGAETQYF.

V usage is TRBV4-1 and J usage is TRBJ1-1; D ambiguous. This CDR3 comprises 14 residues. Trimming pared 8 bases from V and 0 bases from J, leaving 13 bases between. Germline V gene sequence: CDR1 MGHRA, CDR2 YSYEKL. The CDR3 spells CASRSRTLNTEAFF. The CDR3 DNA reads TGCGCCAGCCGTTCTCGGACTTTGAACACTGAAGCTTTCTTT.

The gene calls are TRBV5-8 and TRBJ1-2; possibly TRBD1 for D (6 bases). The CDR3 spans 13 residues. V dropped 4 bases and J dropped 5 bases, with 12 bases sitting between them. The germline V gene has CDR1 SGHTS and CDR2 YDEGEE. The CDR3 DNA follows: TGTGCCAGCAGCGTTGGAGGGGGATATGGCTACACCTTC. Protein sequence: CASSVGGGYGYTF.

This chain uses TRBV5-1 with TRBJ1-2; D not certain. Trimming took 6 bases from V and 2 from J, leaving 14 bases between them. Germline CDR1 and CDR2: SGHRS and YFSETQ. The CDR3 totals 14 residues. The CDR3 DNA follows: TGCGCCAGCAACGACCCCGGGCCGAACTATGGCTACACCTTC. It specifies CASNDPGPNYGYTF.

With regard to this clone: This sample includes further DNA sequences coding for the same CDR3. The rearrangement links TRBV7-2 to TRBJ2-5; 8 bases map to TRBD1. With 1 base clipped from V and 3 bases from J, the junction kept 1 base outside the gene matches. The CDR3 has 14 residues. Germline assignment: CDR1 SGHTA and CDR2 FQGNSA. The CDR3 loop is CASSLGQGKETQYF. The CDR3 DNA reads TGTGCCAGCAGCTTAGGACAGGGGAAAGAGACCCAGTACTTC.

This rearrangement joins TRBV27 to TRBJ2-7, with TRBD2 matching over 10 bases. Germline V gene lookup returns CDR1 MNHEY and CDR2 SMNVEV (reference sequence). V lost 6 bases to trimming and J lost 4 bases; unmatched junction nucleotides: 12. This CDR3 is 16 amino acids long. This chain's CDR3 is CASRSAGTSELYEQYF. CDR3 DNA: TGTGCCAGCAGATCGGCAGGGACTAGCGAGTTATACGAGCAGTACTTC.

The rearrangement links TRBV7-7 to TRBJ2-5; 12 bases are a match to TRBD2. V shed 1 base and J 5 bases; nucleotides not matched to a gene: 5. The CDR3 consists of 16 residues. From germline, CDR1 is SSHAT and CDR2 FNYEAQ (reference sequence). Written as DNA, the CDR3 is TGTGCCAGCAGCTTAGGGACTAGCGGGACCGGGGAGACCCAGTACTTC. Translation gives CASSLGTSGTGETQYF.

The chain joins TRBV29-1 to TRBJ2-2; 8 bases agree with TRBD1. The length of the CDR3 is 13 residues. CDR1 is SQVTM and CDR2 is ANQGSEA in the germline V gene. V shed 8 bases and J 4 bases; nucleotides not matched to a gene: 6. CDR3 sequence: CSTRTGSTGELFF. The CDR3, as DNA: TGCAGCACCCGGACAGGGTCCACCGGGGAGCTGTTTTTT.

This clone was detected once. The V call is TRBV19, the J call TRBJ2-1; maybe TRBD2 (6 bases). Trimming pared 4 bases from V and 5 bases from J, leaving 15 bases between. Germline lookup yields CDR1 LNHDA and CDR2 SQIVND (reference sequence). The CDR3 runs to 15 residues. CDR3 loop: CASSTFAGSNNEQFF. For the CDR3, the DNA is TGTGCCAGTAGTACCTTTGCGGGAAGTAACAATGAGCAGTTCTTC.

The CDR3 loop reads CASSLQSGSSYNEQFF. For the CDR3, the DNA is TGTGCCAGCAGCTTACAGAGTGGGAGCTCCTACAATGAGCAGTTCTTC. This rearrangement joins TRBV11-3 to TRBJ2-1; weak D call: TRBD2 (5 bases). Per the germline V gene, CDR1 is SGHNT and CDR2 is YENEEA. This CDR3 spans 16 amino acids. V lost 2 bases and J 0 bases, leaving 11 bases between the germline ends.

The count of this clone is one. The chain employs TRBV11-3 and TRBJ2-3; 12 bases match TRBD2. V dropped 4 bases and J dropped 4; count of bases not matched to a gene: 6. This CDR3 spans 16 amino acids. Germline V gives CDR1 SGHNT, CDR2 YENEEA. The CDR3 sequence: CASSSLTSGRPDTQYF. Written as DNA, the CDR3 is TGTGCCAGCAGCTCTCTAACTAGCGGGAGGCCAGATACGCAGTATTTT.

In this sample, this clone turned up a few times. The DNA for the CDR3 is TGTGCCAGCTCACCCCGAGGGGACATGAACACTGAAGCTTTCTTT. Protein: CASSPRGDMNTEAFF. The genes are TRBV18 and TRBJ1-1, with a weak D call TRBD1 (6 bases). The germline gives CDR1 KGHSH, CDR2 LQKENI. The CDR3 length is 15 residues. Trimming removed 3 bases from V and 0 bases from J, with 11 bases in between.

V and J are TRBV27 and TRBJ2-1; maybe TRBD2 (6 bases). The CDR3 runs to 14 residues. Germline lookup yields CDR1 MNHEY and CDR2 SMNVEV (reference sequence). V was trimmed by 5 bases and J by 7 bases, leaving 15 bases between them. CDR3 DNA sequence: TGTGCCAGCAGTCCCAGACTAGATAGTAATGAGCAGTTCTTC. It encodes CASSPRLDSNEQFF.

The J gene is TRBJ2-3, the V gene TRBV7-3; weak D call: TRBD2 (6 bases). CDR1 and CDR2 from the germline V gene are SGHTA and FQGTGA. The CDR3 loop spans 14 amino acids. V gave up 2 bases and J gave up 4 bases, with 10 bases separating them. The CDR3 nucleotides are TGTGCCAGCAGCTTAGGGCGGGAATCAGATACGCAGTATTTT. Its protein product is CASSLGRESDTQYF.

The chain carries TRBV5-1 and TRBJ2-6; the D is unclear. V lost 5 bases to trimming and J lost 1 base, with 7 bases between them. CDR1 is SGHRS and CDR2 is YFSETQ in the germline V gene. The CDR3 sequence is 14 residues long. The CDR3 DNA reads TGCGCCAGCAGTCAGGCGTCTGGGGCCAACGTCCTGACTTTC. Translating it yields CASSQASGANVLTF. The entire variable domain, with the rest obtained from reference TRBV5-1 and TRBJ2-6, is as follows: KAGVTQTPRYLIKTRGQQVTLSCSPISGHRSVSWYQQTPGQGLQFLFEYFSETQRNKGNFPGRFSGRQFSNSRSEMNVSTLELGDSALYLCASSQASGANVLTFGAGSRLTVL.

This chain joins TRBV11-2 and TRBJ1-2, with D maybe TRBD1 (5 bases). Germline values: CDR1 SGHAT, CDR2 FQNNGV. CDR3 length equals 14 residues. Between the trimmed V and J ends, which lost 5 bases and 3 bases, there was a span of 13 bases. CDR3 coding DNA: TGTGCCAGCAGCCAAGGGGACGGCTACTATGGCTACACCTTC. Its protein is CASSQGDGYYGYTF.

This clone was detected a few times. V and J are TRBV29-1 and TRBJ2-1, with 12 bases aligning to TRBD2. In germline, CDR1 is SQVTM, CDR2 ANQGSEA. Losses at the gene ends were 2 bases for V and 9 bases for J; bases not matched to a gene: 11. The CDR3 runs to 16 residues. The CDR3 sequence: CSVELAGGFRGSEQFF. In nucleotides, the CDR3 is TGCAGCGTTGAACTAGCGGGAGGGTTCCGGGGCAGTGAGCAGTTCTTC.

This rearrangement joins TRBV4-1 to TRBJ2-3, with 14 positions matching TRBD2. Germline V gene lookup returns CDR1 MGHRA and CDR2 YSYEKL. V trimming: 4 bases; J trimming: 8 bases; junction bases outside the gene matches: 8. This CDR3 has 16 residues. The CDR3 DNA reads as TGCGCCAGCAGCCGAGGGACTAGCGGGAGTCCGGGTACGCAGTATTTT. As protein: CASSRGTSGSPGTQYF.

The chain couples TRBV6-1 to TRBJ2-3; D is unclear. This CDR3 has 16 residues. Trimming removed 2 bases at V and 0 bases at J, with 12 bases between. Germline assignment: CDR1 MNHNS and CDR2 SASEGT. Here the CDR3 reads CASSEPLWDSTDTQYF. CDR3 DNA sequence: TGTGCCAGCAGTGAACCATTATGGGATAGCACAGATACGCAGTATTTT.

Written as DNA, the CDR3 is TGTGCCAGCAGCTTAGAGGGGGCCACTGAAGCTTTCTTT. It yields the protein CASSLEGATEAFF. The J gene is TRBJ1-1, the V gene TRBV7-9; the match to TRBD1 covers 7 bases. J lost 4 bases, V lost 1 base, and 0 bases had no gene match. The V gene's germline CDR1 is SEHNR and CDR2 FQNEAQ (reference sequence). The CDR3 covers 13 residues.

This clone was found once. The chain links TRBV6-1 to TRBJ1-5; no reliable D call. CDR3 size: 13 residues. V was clipped by 3 bases and J by 6 bases, with 9 bases between them. The germline V gene has CDR1 MNHNS and CDR2 SASEGT. The CDR3 protein is CASSDGLGQPQHF. DNA of the CDR3: TGTGCCAGCAGTGATGGGCTAGGTCAGCCCCAGCATTTT.

The chain couples TRBV15 to TRBJ2-1; D could derive from TRBD1 or TRBD2 (6 bases each). Deletions cut 3 bases from V and 4 bases from J, with 10 bases between. CDR1 LNHNV and CDR2 YYDKDF come from the germline V gene (reference sequence). The CDR3 length is 14 residues. CDR3 coding DNA: TGTGCCACCAGCAGGGGGGGACAATACAATGAGCAGTTCTTC. It is translated as CATSRGGQYNEQFF.